This passage covers 28 T cell receptor beta chains from one sample sequenced in a study of T cell clones after liver transplantation. Sequencing was performed with immunoSEQ multiplex PCR; in TCRdb, only in-frame clones are kept and a portion is missing. The sample contains 85,000 to 110,000 clones, under 90% of which appear only once. The input for sequencing was CD4+ T cells from blood, taken around 44 months after liver transplant. The receptors come from a human patient who received a liver transplant. Some T cells may possibly be graft donor cells.

In its sample, this clone was seen a few times. V gene TRBV10-1 combines with J gene TRBJ2-1; 9 bases line up with TRBD2. The CDR3 loop spans 17 amino acids. Unmatched junction bases numbered 13, after V lost 6 bases and J lost 4 bases. Germline CDR1 reads WNHNN; CDR2 reads SYGVQD (reference sequence). CDR3 loop: CASREPGLAHGYNEQFF. CDR3 DNA: TGCGCCAGCAGAGAACCGGGACTAGCTCATGGGTACAATGAGCAGTTCTTC.

This clone was seen more than once but under ten times. The chain has TRBV27 and TRBJ2-2; maybe TRBD2 (5 bases). This CDR3 is 12 amino acids long. Germline V gene data show CDR1 as MNHEY and CDR2 as SMNVEV (reference sequence). Trimming left V 6 bases short and J 5 bases short, with 7 bases between. The CDR3 DNA is TGTGCCAGCAGCCGGGGAACCGGGGAGCTGTTTTTT. Protein product: CASSRGTGELFF.

The table lists this clone with a count of one. This chain uses TRBV11-2 with TRBJ2-5; 11 nucleotides agree with TRBD2. The CDR3 is made up of 17 amino acids. Trimming cost V 2 bases and J 0 bases; bases outside gene matches: 5. CDR1 and CDR2 from the germline V gene are SGHAT and FQNNGV. CDR3 DNA: TGTGCCAGCAGCTTATGGACACTAGCGGGGGACCAAGAGACCCAGTACTTC. Its translation is CASSLWTLAGDQETQYF.

This chain links TRBV4-2 with TRBJ1-2; TRBD1 is a possible D gene (5 bases). This CDR3 region has 14 residues. Per germline, CDR1 LGHNA and CDR2 YNFKEQ. Trimming cost V 0 bases and J 4 bases, with 9 bases left between them. CDR3 DNA: TGTGCCAGCAGCCAAGAATCGAGGGGCTATGGCTACACCTTC. Translated: CASSQESRGYGYTF.

This clone is a singleton in its sample. The chain recombines TRBV7-3 with TRBJ2-1; 7 bases are shared with TRBD1. Germline V gene lookup returns CDR1 SGHTA and CDR2 FQGTGA. The ends lost 5 bases at V and 5 bases at J; junction bases unmatched: 9. The CDR3 sequence is 15 residues long. The CDR3 protein is CASSHRGRRDNEQFF. CDR3 nucleotides: TGTGCCAGCAGCCACAGGGGCCGCCGGGACAATGAGCAGTTCTTC.

The gene calls are TRBV15 and TRBJ2-7; either TRBD1 or TRBD2 may fit D (5 bases each). The CDR3 length is 12 residues. CDR1 and CDR2 (germline): LNHNV, YYDKDF (reference sequence). V dropped 5 bases and J dropped 6 bases, with 11 bases sitting between them. The CDR3 sequence: CATSPRDREQYF. DNA for the CDR3: TGTGCCACCAGCCCCCGGGACCGCGAGCAGTACTTC.

This clone was detected ten times or more. The CDR3 here is CASSFSVGGANQPQHF. As DNA, the CDR3 is TGTGCCAGCAGTTTTTCGGTGGGCGGTGCTAATCAGCCCCAGCATTTT. V usage is TRBV27 and J usage is TRBJ1-5; D ambiguous. The length of the CDR3 is 16 residues. The germline CDR1 and CDR2 sequences are MNHEY and SMNVEV (reference sequence). V was trimmed by 3 bases and J by 4 bases, leaving 16 bases between them.

J is TRBJ2-1 and V is TRBV15; 8 nucleotides line up with TRBD2. This CDR3 comprises 15 residues. V lost 3 bases to trimming and J lost 9 bases; unmatched junction nucleotides: 10. Germline CDR1 LNHNV, CDR2 YYDKDF (reference sequence). The CDR3 region has the DNA TGTGCCACCAGCAGGGATGTAGCGGGAAATGGTGAGCAGTTCTTC. It specifies CATSRDVAGNGEQFF. Full variable domain (missing parts from reference TRBV15 and TRBJ2-1): DAMVIQNPRYQVTQFGKPVTLSCSQTLNHNVMYWYQQKSSQAPKLLFHYYDKDFNNEADTPDNFQSRRPNTSFCFLDIRSPGLGDTAMYLCATSRDVAGNGEQFFGPGTRLTVL.

The CDR3 is CASSELAAGETQYF. In nucleotides, the CDR3 is TGTGCCAGCAGTGAACTAGCGGCGGGAGAGACCCAGTACTTC. V and J are TRBV2 and TRBJ2-5; 7 bases fit TRBD2. The ends lost 2 bases at V and 4 bases at J; junction bases unmatched: 4. CDR1 is SNHLY and CDR2 is FYNNEI in the germline V gene. This CDR3 comprises 14 residues.

The V gene is TRBV13, the J gene TRBJ2-5; D might be TRBD1 (5 bases). The V and J ends lost 4 bases and 3 bases respectively, with 18 bases between them. Germline V gene sequence: CDR1 PRHDT, CDR2 FYEKMQ (reference sequence). The CDR3 contains 16 residues. CDR3 protein: CASSSLKDINKETQYF. The DNA of the CDR3 is TGTGCCAGCAGCTCACTTAAGGACATAAACAAAGAGACCCAGTACTTC.

The CDR3 reads CASSGWLRDRGYEQYF. The DNA of the CDR3 is TGCGCCAGCAGCGGTTGGCTCCGGGACAGGGGTTACGAGCAGTACTTC. The chain recombines TRBV4-1 with TRBJ2-7, with 10 positions matching TRBD1. Trimming at V came to 5 bases and at J to 4 bases, leaving 11 bases not matched to a gene. This CDR3 is built from 16 residues. Germline lookup yields CDR1 MGHRA and CDR2 YSYEKL.

The chain employs TRBV11-1 and TRBJ1-4; maybe TRBD1 (5 bases). Germline loops: CDR1 SGHAT, CDR2 FQDESV (reference sequence). Trimming took off 5 bases at V and 8 bases at J, with 18 bases between the two ends. This CDR3 is 15 amino acids long. The CDR3 DNA reads TGTGCCAGCAGCCTCGGGACGCAGAAAGGGGAAAAACTGTTTTTT. Translated, it gives CASSLGTQKGEKLFF.

The chain uses TRBV6-6 and TRBJ2-1; 10 positions match TRBD2. The germline V gene encodes CDR1 MNHNY and CDR2 SVGAGI (reference sequence). With 6 bases clipped from V and 4 bases from J, the junction kept 9 bases outside the gene matches. The CDR3 consists of 16 residues. The CDR3 reads CASSLGAGGLYNEQFF. The CDR3, as DNA: TGTGCCAGCAGCCTCGGAGCGGGAGGGCTTTACAATGAGCAGTTCTTC.

This chain joins TRBV5-8 and TRBJ1-5, with D possibly being TRBD1 (5 bases). Trimming pared 5 bases from V and 9 bases from J, leaving 24 bases between. The CDR3 is 16 amino acids. CDR1 and CDR2 from the germline V gene are SGHTS and YDEGEE. This CDR3 is CASSSGVGTVEVPQHF. CDR3 in DNA: TGTGCCAGCAGTTCGGGAGTCGGGACCGTTGAGGTGCCCCAGCATTTT.

The gene calls are TRBV4-1 and TRBJ1-6; 9 bases are shared with TRBD1. V lost 1 base to trimming and J lost 8 bases; unmatched junction nucleotides: 12. Germline V gene data show CDR1 as MGHRA and CDR2 as YSYEKL. The length of the CDR3 is 18 residues. The CDR3 nucleotides are TGCGCCAGCAGCCAAGGCGGGATCGTTGGACAGGGGTATTCACCCCTCCACTTT. The encoded protein is CASSQGGIVGQGYSPLHF.

The J gene is TRBJ1-2, the V gene TRBV2, with D hard to call. Germline assignment: CDR1 SNHLY and CDR2 FYNNEI. This CDR3 spans 13 amino acids. Trimming removed 4 bases at V and 3 bases at J, with 9 bases between. CDR3 DNA: TGTGCCAGCAGTGCTGTACGGGACTATGGCTACACCTTC. It codes for CASSAVRDYGYTF. The full variable domain, in which reference TRBV2 and TRBJ1-2 provide the parts outside the CDR3, is EPEVTQTPSHQVTQMGQEVILRCVPISNHLYFYWYRQILGQKVEFLVSFYNNEISEKSEIFDDQFSVERPDGSNFTLKIRSTKLEDSAMYFCASSAVRDYGYTFGSGTRLTVV.

The gene calls are TRBV4-1 and TRBJ2-7; 7 nucleotides agree with TRBD1. J lost 3 bases, V lost 5 bases, and 7 bases had no gene match. Germline V CDR1 and CDR2: MGHRA, YSYEKL. This CDR3 has 14 residues. The CDR3, as DNA: TGCGCCAGCAGCAAGGGACAGCGAGACTACGAGCAGTACTTC. Amino acid sequence: CASSKGQRDYEQYF.

The rearrangement joins TRBV28 to TRBJ1-2; TRBD1 matches at 12 bases. The CDR3 is 17 amino acids. The V gene end was trimmed by 5 bases and the J gene end by 4 bases; junction bases not matched to a gene: 11. Per germline, CDR1 MDHEN and CDR2 SYDVKM. The CDR3 spells CASSPPGQGALVYGYTF. The DNA for the CDR3 is TGTGCCAGCAGTCCACCGGGACAGGGGGCGCTGGTCTATGGCTACACCTTC.

CDR3 residues: CASSEWGLMRTEAFF. CDR3 nucleotides: TGTGCCAGCAGTGAATGGGGACTGATGAGGACTGAAGCTTTCTTT. The V call is TRBV25-1, the J call TRBJ1-1; TRBD1 is a possible D gene (5 bases). The CDR3 has 15 amino acids. V was trimmed by 1 base and J by 5 bases, leaving 14 bases between them. Germline CDR1 and CDR2: MGHDK and SYGVNS.

About this clone itself: Additional DNA sequences in this sample encode the identical CDR3. The chain recombines TRBV25-1 with TRBJ1-1; D is unresolved. V shed 1 base and J shed 0 bases, with 9 bases lying between them. The CDR3 loop spans 15 amino acids. CDR1 MGHDK and CDR2 SYGVNS come from the germline V gene. The CDR3 protein is CASSELAGVNTEAFF. Written as DNA, the CDR3 is TGTGCCAGCAGTGAATTGGCCGGGGTGAACACTGAAGCTTTCTTT.

This clone was found a few times. The chain employs TRBV5-4 and TRBJ2-1; 8 nucleotides agree with TRBD1. The germline CDR1 and CDR2 sequences are SGHNT and YYREEE (reference sequence). The CDR3 sequence is 15 residues long. The J segment lost 2 bases and the V segment lost 4 bases, leaving 5 bases of the junction unmatched. DNA for the CDR3: TGTGCCAGCAGCCCGGGACAGGACCCCTACAATGAGCAGTTCTTC. Protein sequence: CASSPGQDPYNEQFF.

The chain recombines TRBV6-5 with TRBJ1-2, with 7 bases fitting TRBD1. The CDR3 contains 14 residues. CDR1 is MNHEY, CDR2 SVGAGI, per germline. Losses at the gene ends were 6 bases for V and 4 bases for J; bases not matched to a gene: 8. The CDR3, as DNA: TGTGCCAGCAGAGGGGACAGCTTGCTCTATGGCTACACCTTC. Protein: CASRGDSLLYGYTF.

The rearrangement uses TRBV11-3 and TRBJ2-3; 8 bases line up with TRBD1. The CDR3 totals 17 residues. CDR1 is SGHNT and CDR2 is YENEEA in the germline V gene. Trimming took 3 bases from V and 4 from J; bases not matched to a gene: 12. CDR3 sequence reads: CASSFKRTGMSADTQYF. The CDR3 coding sequence is TGTGCCAGCAGCTTCAAGCGGACAGGGATGAGTGCAGATACGCAGTATTTT.

The rearrangement links TRBV7-2 to TRBJ2-1, with TRBD2 matching 7 bases. CDR1 is SGHTA, CDR2 FQGNSA, per germline. CDR3 size: 14 residues. Trimming removed 5 bases from V and 6 bases from J; junction bases left unmatched: 7. The CDR3 bases are TGTGCCAGCAGCCGGACTAGGGGACGCAATGAGCAGTTCTTC. Translating gives CASSRTRGRNEQFF. The full variable domain, rest sourced from reference TRBV7-2 and TRBJ2-1, is GAGVSQSPSNKVTEKGKDVELRCDPISGHTALYWYRQSLGQGLEFLIYFQGNSAPDKSGLPSDRFSAERTGGSVSTLTIQRTQQEDSAVYLCASSRTRGRNEQFFGPGTRLTVL.

This clone was seen more than once but under ten times. This chain uses TRBV14 with TRBJ1-6; D gene unclear. Germline V gene sequence: CDR1 SGHDN, CDR2 FVKESK. The CDR3 sequence is 13 residues long. Trimming took 2 bases from V and 9 from J, leaving 8 bases between them. The CDR3 is CASSQILGSPLHF. CDR3 sequence (DNA): TGTGCCAGCAGCCAAATCTTAGGTTCACCCCTCCACTTT.

The J gene is TRBJ2-3, the V gene TRBV28, with D perhaps given as TRBD1 or TRBD2 (5 bases each). The V gene's germline CDR1 is MDHEN and CDR2 SYDVKM. V gave up 9 bases and J gave up 2 bases, with 18 bases separating them. CDR3 length: 15 amino acids. In DNA, the CDR3 is TGTGCCAGTAGACACCGGGACCGCCTCACAGATACGCAGTATTTT. This translates into CASRHRDRLTDTQYF. The whole variable domain, remainder taken from reference TRBV28 and TRBJ2-3, is DVKVTQSSRYLVKRTGEKVFLECVQDMDHENMFWYRQDPGLGLRLIYFSYDVKMKEKGDIPEGYSVSREKKERFSLILESASTNQTSMYLCASRHRDRLTDTQYFGPGTRLTVL.

CDR3 sequence: CASSPPGAEAFF. In DNA form, the CDR3 reads TGCGCCAGCAGCCCCCCGGGAGCTGAAGCTTTCTTT. This chain links TRBV5-1 with TRBJ1-1; D is unclear. The ends were cut back, 4 bases at V and 6 bases at J, with 10 bases in the middle. The germline CDR1 and CDR2 sequences are SGHRS and YFSETQ. This CDR3 contains 12 residues. Variable domain in full (rest from reference TRBV5-1 and TRBJ1-1): KAGVTQTPRYLIKTRGQQVTLSCSPISGHRSVSWYQQTPGQGLQFLFEYFSETQRNKGNFPGRFSGRQFSNSRSEMNVSTLELGDSALYLCASSPPGAEAFFGQGTRLTVV.

The chain employs TRBV5-1 and TRBJ1-3; 7 bases agree with TRBD1. With 4 bases clipped from V and 0 bases from J, the junction kept 7 bases outside the gene matches. Germline loops: CDR1 SGHRS, CDR2 YFSETQ. The CDR3 is 16 amino acids. This chain's CDR3 is CASSPHSGGSGNTIYF. The DNA for the CDR3 is TGCGCCAGCAGCCCGCACTCAGGGGGCTCTGGAAACACCATATATTTT.